The 4 T cell receptor beta chains below all came from one sample that was sequenced in a study of blood T cell repertoires in COVID-19. Assay used: immunoSEQ multiplex PCR; TCRdb lists only in-frame clones, some missing. The sample records about 190,000 clones, roughly 80% being singletons. The sample comprised peripheral blood. The receptors come from a man over 45 who had recovered from COVID-19.

The chain employs TRBV19 and TRBJ2-1; 10 positions agree with TRBD1. The V and J ends lost 0 bases and 7 bases, in that order; junction bases with no gene match: 6. CDR1 is LNHDA, CDR2 SQIVND, per germline (reference sequence). The CDR3 loop spans 16 amino acids. In DNA form, the CDR3 reads TGTGCCAGTAGTATAGACCGACAGGGGGCAAGAAATGAGCAGTTCTTC. Translating gives CASSIDRQGARNEQFF.

The chain is built from TRBV6-5 and TRBJ1-2; the match to TRBD1 covers 8 bases. The CDR3 has 14 amino acids. The ends lost 4 bases at V and 8 bases at J; junction bases unmatched: 9. Looked up from germline, CDR1 is MNHEY and CDR2 is SVGAGI. This CDR3 reads CASSSPGGLVGYTF. CDR3 nucleotide sequence: TGTGCCAGCAGTTCCCCAGGGGGCTTGGTCGGCTACACCTTC.

The genes are TRBV11-2 and TRBJ1-4; 11 bases align to TRBD1. J gave up 6 bases and V 5 bases, and 5 bases lay outside the gene matches. Germline loops: CDR1 SGHAT, CDR2 FQNNGV. This CDR3 has 15 amino acids. CDR3 sequence (DNA): TGTGCCAGCAGCACCGGACAGGGGGCAGATGAAAAACTGTTTTTT. Translation gives CASSTGQGADEKLFF.

The rearrangement links TRBV6-2 or TRBV6-3 to TRBJ1-1, with 8 positions matching TRBD1. V was pared by 5 bases and J by 6 bases, with 8 bases of the junction left unmatched. The CDR3 runs to 14 residues. The germline gives CDR1 MNHEY, CDR2 SVGEGT. The CDR3: CASSKTGVRSEAFF. The CDR3, as DNA: TGTGCCAGCAGTAAGACAGGGGTAAGATCTGAAGCTTTCTTT.